The 8 T cell receptor beta chains presented below share a single source sample, sequenced in a study of CD8 T cells in ankylosing spondylitis. Study outcomes and limitations: Characteristic of ankylosing spondylitis blood, it appeared, was a TCR beta motif comprising eight highly homologous variants.

One entry per CDR3 protein, called by TCRdb with MiXCR from the 5' RACE reads. This table holds a few hundred thousand distinct CDR3 sequences, roughly 13% found once. Antigen specificity for these receptors is unknown. Sequencing was carried out using blood, either unsorted or a sorted T cell fraction (not recorded which). All receptors derive from a male donor with ankylosing spondylitis.

In its sample, this clonotype was seen a few times. V and J are TRBV19 and TRBJ1-1, with 8 bases matching TRBD1. CDR1 and CDR2 (germline): LNHDA, SQIVND (reference sequence). CDR3 length: 12 amino acids. The V gene end was trimmed by 6 bases and the J gene end by 8 bases; junction bases not matched to a gene: 5. The CDR3 loop reads CASSQTGEEAFF. In DNA, the CDR3 is TGTGCCAGTAGCCAGACAGGGGAGGAAGCTTTCTTT.

This clonotype was counted a few times. V usage is TRBV20-1 and J usage is TRBJ2-7; perhaps D is TRBD1 or TRBD2 (6 bases each). Trimming took off 5 bases at V and 6 bases at J, with 17 bases between the two ends. Germline CDR1 DFQATT, CDR2 SNEGSKA (reference sequence). The length of the CDR3 is 13 residues. The CDR3 is CSAGNRAGGEQYF. DNA for the CDR3: TGCAGTGCTGGGAACAGGGCCGGGGGCGAGCAGTACTTC.

CDR3 protein: CASSTRRAGENTGELFF. The CDR3 nucleotides read TGTGCCAGCAGCACCCGCCGAGCGGGAGAGAACACCGGGGAGCTGTTTTTT. V is TRBV5-5 and J is TRBJ2-2; 8 nucleotides align to TRBD2. V lost 4 bases and J lost 1; bases outside the gene matches: 9. The CDR3 has 17 amino acids. Germline loops: CDR1 SGHKS, CDR2 YYEKEE (reference sequence).

The chain combines TRBV19 with TRBJ1-5; TRBD1 agrees at 7 bases. The J segment lost 3 bases and the V segment lost 3 bases, leaving 17 bases of the junction unmatched. Germline-derived CDR1 and CDR2 are LNHDA and SQIVND (reference sequence). The CDR3 runs to 19 residues. CDR3 sequence: CASSMIMQGGLSNNQPQHF. The CDR3 DNA follows: TGTGCCAGTAGTATGATCATGCAGGGGGGTCTGAGTAACAATCAGCCCCAGCATTTT.

This rearrangement joins TRBV6-5 to TRBJ2-5; 9 bases are a match to TRBD2. Germline V gives CDR1 MNHEY, CDR2 SVGAGI. V gave up 0 bases and J gave up 2 bases; unmatched junction bases: 7. The CDR3 covers 17 residues. CDR3 nucleotide sequence: TGTGCCAGCAGTTACTCGAGGGCGACTAGCGGACAAGAGACCCAGTACTTC. The encoded protein is CASSYSRATSGQETQYF.

V usage is TRBV11-2 and J usage is TRBJ1-2; D unclear. The CDR3 runs to 14 residues. Trimming removed 1 base at V and 1 base at J, with 7 bases between. The germline V gene has CDR1 SGHAT and CDR2 FQNNGV. The CDR3 is CASSLGHGNYGYTF. In DNA, the CDR3 is TGTGCCAGCAGCTTAGGTCACGGTAACTATGGCTACACCTTC.

A few counts support this clonotype. The chain combines TRBV3-1 with TRBJ2-2; D remains unclear. The length of the CDR3 is 15 residues. CDR1 is LGHDT and CDR2 is YNNKEL in the germline V gene (reference sequence). V was shortened by 3 bases and J by 1 base, with 9 bases between the two germline ends. This CDR3 reads CASSHRLRNTGELFF. The CDR3 nucleotides are TGTGCCAGCAGCCATCGCCTCAGGAACACCGGGGAGCTGTTTTTT.

This clonotype was seen more than once but under ten times. The chain is built from TRBV7-9 and TRBJ1-1; 7 nucleotides line up with TRBD1. V lost 1 base to trimming and J lost 5 bases; unmatched junction nucleotides: 10. The CDR3 extends over 16 amino acids. The germline V gene has CDR1 SEHNR and CDR2 FQNEAQ (reference sequence). CDR3 in DNA: TGTGCCAGCAGCTTAGTAGGGGCGACAGGGAGAACTGAAGCTTTCTTT. Protein sequence: CASSLVGATGRTEAFF.